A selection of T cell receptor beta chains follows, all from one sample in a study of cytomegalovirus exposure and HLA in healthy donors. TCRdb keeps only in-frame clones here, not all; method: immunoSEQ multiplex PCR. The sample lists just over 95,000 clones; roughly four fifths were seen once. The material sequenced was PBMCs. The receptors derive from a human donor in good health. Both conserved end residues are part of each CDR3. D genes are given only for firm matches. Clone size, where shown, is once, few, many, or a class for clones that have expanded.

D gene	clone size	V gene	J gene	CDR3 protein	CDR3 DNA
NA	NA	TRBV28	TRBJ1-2	CASSLGVEGTYYGYTF	TGTGCCAGCAGTTTGGGTGTAGAGGGTACATACTATGGCTACACCTTC
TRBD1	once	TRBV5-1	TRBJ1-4	CASRPGTAAATNEKLFF	TGCGCCAGCCGTCCCGGGACAGCCGCCGCAACTAATGAAAAACTGTTTTTT
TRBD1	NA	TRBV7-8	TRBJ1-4	CASSSGQGTNEKLFF	TGTGCCAGCAGCTCCGGACAGGGAACTAATGAAAAACTGTTTTTT
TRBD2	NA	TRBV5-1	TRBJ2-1	CASSLARTSDEQFF	TGCGCCAGCAGCTTGGCCAGGACTAGCGATGAGCAGTTCTTC
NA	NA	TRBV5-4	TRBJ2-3	CASSLLTDTQYF	TGTGCCAGCAGCTTGCTCACAGATACGCAGTATTTT
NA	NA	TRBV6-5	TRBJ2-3	CASSSQPVSTDTQYF	TGTGCCAGCAGTTCCCAACCGGTTAGCACAGATACGCAGTATTTT
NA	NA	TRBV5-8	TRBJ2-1	CASNGAYEQFF	TGTGCCAGCAACGGAGCTTATGAGCAGTTCTTC
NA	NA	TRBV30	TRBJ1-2	CAWSAGSGPNYGYTF	TGTGCCTGGAGTGCGGGATCCGGGCCAAACTATGGCTACACCTTC
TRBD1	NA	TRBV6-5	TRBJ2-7	CASRRQGSYEQYF	TGTGCCAGCAGACGACAGGGCAGCTACGAGCAGTACTTC
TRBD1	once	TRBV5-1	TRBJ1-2	CASSLGAIQGSRGYTF	TGCGCCAGCAGCTTGGGGGCCATACAGGGGTCGCGTGGCTACACCTTC
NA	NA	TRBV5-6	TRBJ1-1	CASSRRGNTEAFF	TGTGCCAGCAGCAGGAGGGGAAACACTGAAGCTTTCTTT
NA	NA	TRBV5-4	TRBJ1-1	CASSEAGAEAFF	TGTGCCAGCAGTGAAGCAGGGGCTGAAGCTTTCTTT
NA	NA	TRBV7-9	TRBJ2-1	CASSLEADSYNEQFF	TGTGCCAGCAGCTTAGAGGCGGACAGTTACAATGAGCAGTTCTTC
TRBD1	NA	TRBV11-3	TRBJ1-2	CASRNMTGINYGYTF	TGTGCCAGCAGAAACATGACAGGGATTAACTATGGCTACACCTTC
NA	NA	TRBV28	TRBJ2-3	CASSPNVWSDGTDTQYF	TGTGCCAGCAGCCCTAATGTGTGGAGTGATGGGACAGATACGCAGTATTTT
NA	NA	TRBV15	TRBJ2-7	CATSRGATNEQYF	TGTGCCACCAGCAGGGGGGCCACGAACGAGCAGTACTTC
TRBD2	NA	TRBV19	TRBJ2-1	CASKGGLAGGLGQFF	TGTGCCAGTAAAGGAGGGCTAGCGGGAGGGTTAGGGCAGTTCTTC
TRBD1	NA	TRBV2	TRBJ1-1	CASRPTGSTEAFF	TGTGCCAGCAGGCCGACAGGGTCAACTGAAGCTTTCTTT
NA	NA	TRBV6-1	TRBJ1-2	CASSETTINHYGYTF	TGTGCCAGCAGTGAAACTACGATCAATCACTATGGCTACACCTTC
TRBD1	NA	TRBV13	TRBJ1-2	CASSLRQGFYGYTF	TGTGCCAGCAGCTTAAGACAGGGGTTCTATGGCTACACCTTC
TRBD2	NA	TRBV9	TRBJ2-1	CASSPTSGRHEQFF	TGTGCCAGCAGCCCCACTAGCGGGAGGCATGAGCAGTTCTTC
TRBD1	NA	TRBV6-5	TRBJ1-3	CASSLQTGGNTIYF	TGTGCCAGCAGTTTACAGACAGGGGGAAACACCATATATTTT
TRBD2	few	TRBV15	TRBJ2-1	CATSTGSGSYEQFF	TGTGCCACCAGCACCGGGAGCGGGAGTTATGAGCAGTTCTTC
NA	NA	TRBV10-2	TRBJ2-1	CASSARVGSYNEQFF	TGCGCCAGCAGTGCGCGGGTTGGGAGCTACAATGAGCAGTTCTTC
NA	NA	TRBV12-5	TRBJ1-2	CASGSPGGKNYGYTF	TGTGCTAGTGGTTCCCCGGGGGGCAAGAACTATGGCTACACCTTC
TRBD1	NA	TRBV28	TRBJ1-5	CASSLPGQSNQPQHF	TGTGCCAGCAGTTTACCGGGACAGAGCAATCAGCCCCAGCATTTT
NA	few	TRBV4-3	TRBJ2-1	CASSIGRGMYEQFF	TGCGCCAGCAGCATAGGGCGGGGTATGTATGAGCAGTTCTTC
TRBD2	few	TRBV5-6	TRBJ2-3	CASSGLAGGSDTQYF	TGTGCCAGCAGCGGACTAGCGGGAGGGTCGGATACGCAGTATTTT
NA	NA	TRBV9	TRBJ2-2	CASSVAKGDTGELFF	TGTGCCAGCAGCGTAGCAAAAGGAGACACCGGGGAGCTGTTTTTT
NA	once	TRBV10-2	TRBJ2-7	CASSESRVWEQYF	TGCGCCAGCAGTGAGTCTCGGGTTTGGGAGCAGTACTTC
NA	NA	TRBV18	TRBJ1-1	CASSPGPGDTEAFF	TGTGCCAGCTCACCGGGTCCAGGGGACACTGAAGCTTTCTTT
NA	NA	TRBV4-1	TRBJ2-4	CASSQLNARELAKNIQYF	TGCGCCAGCAGCCAATTAAACGCGAGGGAACTAGCCAAAAACATTCAGTACTTC
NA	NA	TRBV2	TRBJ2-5	CAGPLRGGETQYF	TGTGCCGGCCCGCTTAGGGGGGGGGAGACCCAGTACTTC
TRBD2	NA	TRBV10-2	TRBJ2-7	CASSEPSGASEQYF	TGCGCCAGCAGTGAGCCCAGCGGGGCGTCCGAGCAGTACTTC
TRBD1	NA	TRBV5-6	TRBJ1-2	CASSASRGAAGGYTF	TGTGCCAGCAGCGCCAGCAGGGGGGCCGCAGGTGGCTACACCTTC
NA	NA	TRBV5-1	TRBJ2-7	CASRTGNYEQYF	TGCGCCAGCAGGACAGGCAACTACGAGCAGTACTTC
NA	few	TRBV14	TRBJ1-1	CASNHIMNTEAFF	TGTGCCAGCAACCACATCATGAACACTGAAGCTTTCTTT
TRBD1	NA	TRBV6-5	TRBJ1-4	CASSYSAGGSEKLFF	TGTGCCAGCAGTTACTCCGCAGGGGGGAGTGAAAAACTGTTTTTT
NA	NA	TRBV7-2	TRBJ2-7	CASSLLGGYEQYF	TGTGCCAGCAGCTTATTAGGCGGCTACGAGCAGTACTTC
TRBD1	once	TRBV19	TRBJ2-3	CASSSTGDSSTDTQYF	TGTGCCAGTAGTTCGACAGGGGACTCTAGCACAGATACGCAGTATTTT
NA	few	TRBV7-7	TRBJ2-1	CASSLTGYDEQFF	TGTGCCAGCAGCCTAACGGGGTATGATGAGCAGTTCTTC
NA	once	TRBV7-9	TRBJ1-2	CASNGGAIPERYGYTF	TGTGCCAGCAATGGTGGGGCGATACCCGAACGCTATGGCTACACCTTC
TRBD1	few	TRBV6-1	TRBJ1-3	CASSAAGGSGNTIYF	TGTGCCAGCAGTGCGGCAGGGGGCTCGGGAAACACCATATATTTT
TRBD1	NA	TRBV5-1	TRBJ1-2	CASSSGQTLDYGYTF	TGCGCCAGCAGCTCGGGACAGACCCTAGACTATGGCTACACCTTC
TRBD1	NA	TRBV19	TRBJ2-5	CASSTTGGAETQYF	TGTGCCAGTAGTACTACAGGGGGCGCAGAGACCCAGTACTTC
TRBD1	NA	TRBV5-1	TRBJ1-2	CASSLADRGSYGYTF	TGCGCCAGCAGCTTGGCCGACAGGGGTTCCTATGGCTACACCTTC
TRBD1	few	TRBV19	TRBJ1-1	CASSSRGAGGPNTEAFF	TGTGCCAGTAGCTCTAGGGGGGCAGGGGGACCGAACACTGAAGCTTTCTTT
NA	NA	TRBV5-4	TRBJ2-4	CASSGIGVKNIQYF	TGTGCCAGCAGCGGGATAGGGGTCAAAAACATTCAGTACTTC
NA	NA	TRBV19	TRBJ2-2	CASSVGSTGELFF	TGTGCCAGTAGTGTTGGGAGCACCGGGGAGCTGTTTTTT
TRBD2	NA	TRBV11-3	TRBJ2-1	CASSPGLAGYNEQFF	TGTGCCAGCAGCCCGGGACTAGCGGGTTACAATGAGCAGTTCTTC
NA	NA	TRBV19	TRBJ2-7	CATSSGGGGGEQYF	TGTGCCACCTCCTCCGGAGGGGGAGGGGGCGAGCAGTACTTC